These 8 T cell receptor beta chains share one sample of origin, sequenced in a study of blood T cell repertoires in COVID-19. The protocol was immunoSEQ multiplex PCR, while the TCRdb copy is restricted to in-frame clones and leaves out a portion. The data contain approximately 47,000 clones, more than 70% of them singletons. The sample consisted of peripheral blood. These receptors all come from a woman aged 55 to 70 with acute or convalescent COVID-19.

CDR3 region: CSVSGDSFNQPQHF. DNA of the CDR3: TGCAGCGTTAGTGGGGACAGCTTCAATCAGCCCCAGCATTTT. The chain is built from TRBV29-1 and TRBJ1-5; 7 positions agree with TRBD1. There are 14 residues in the CDR3. V gave up 5 bases and J gave up 3 bases; unmatched junction bases: 7. The V gene's germline CDR1 is SQVTM and CDR2 ANQGSEA.

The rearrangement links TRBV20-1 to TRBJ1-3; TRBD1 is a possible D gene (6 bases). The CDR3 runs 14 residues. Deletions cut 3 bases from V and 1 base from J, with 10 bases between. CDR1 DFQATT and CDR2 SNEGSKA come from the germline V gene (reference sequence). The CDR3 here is CSASLGTSGNTIYF. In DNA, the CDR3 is TGCAGTGCTAGTCTCGGGACATCTGGAAACACCATATATTTT.

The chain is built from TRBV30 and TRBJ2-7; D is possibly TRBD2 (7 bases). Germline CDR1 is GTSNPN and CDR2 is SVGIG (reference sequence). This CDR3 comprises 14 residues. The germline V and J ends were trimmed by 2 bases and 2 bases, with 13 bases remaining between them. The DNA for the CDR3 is TGTGCCTGGAGTTCGGGGGGCAGCGCCTACGAGCAGTACTTC. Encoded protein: CAWSSGGSAYEQYF.

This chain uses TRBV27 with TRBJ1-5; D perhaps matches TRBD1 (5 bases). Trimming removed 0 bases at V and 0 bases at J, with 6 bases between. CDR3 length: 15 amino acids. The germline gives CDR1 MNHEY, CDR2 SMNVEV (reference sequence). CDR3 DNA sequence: TGTGCCAGCAGTTTATCCAGGGATAGCAATCAGCCCCAGCATTTT. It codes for CASSLSRDSNQPQHF.

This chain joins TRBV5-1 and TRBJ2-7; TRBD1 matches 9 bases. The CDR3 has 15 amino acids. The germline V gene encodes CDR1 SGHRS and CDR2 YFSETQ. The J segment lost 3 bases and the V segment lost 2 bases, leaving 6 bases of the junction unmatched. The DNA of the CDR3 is TGCGCCAGCAGCTTATCAACAGGGGGCAGCTACGAGCAGTACTTC. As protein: CASSLSTGGSYEQYF.

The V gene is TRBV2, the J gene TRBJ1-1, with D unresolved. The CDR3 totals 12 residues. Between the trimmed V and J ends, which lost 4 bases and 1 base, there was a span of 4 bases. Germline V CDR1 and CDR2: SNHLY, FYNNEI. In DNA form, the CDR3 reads TGTGCCAGCAGTGCAGAGAACACTGAAGCTTTCTTT. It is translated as CASSAENTEAFF.

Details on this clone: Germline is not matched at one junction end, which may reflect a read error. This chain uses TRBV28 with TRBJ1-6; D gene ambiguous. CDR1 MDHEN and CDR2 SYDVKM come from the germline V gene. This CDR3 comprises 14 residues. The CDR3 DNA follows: TGTGCCAGCAGTTTAATCCGGGATAACTCACCCCTCCACTTT. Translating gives CASSLIRDNSPLHF.

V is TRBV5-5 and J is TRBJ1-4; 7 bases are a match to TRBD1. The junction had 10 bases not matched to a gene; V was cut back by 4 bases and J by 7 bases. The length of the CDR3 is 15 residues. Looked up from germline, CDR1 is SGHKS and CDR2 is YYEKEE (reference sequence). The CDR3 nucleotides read TGTGCCAGCAGCGTATTGACAGGGACGAGTGAAAAACTGTTTTTT. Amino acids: CASSVLTGTSEKLFF.